This is a list of T cell receptor beta chains from one sample in a study of blood T cell repertoires in COVID-19. Repertoires were generated with immunoSEQ multiplex PCR, while TCRdb's copy carries only in-frame clones and drops some. The sample carries fewer than 700,000 clones, roughly 91% recorded once. The source material was peripheral blood. Every receptor here comes from a woman in her fifties or sixties with COVID-19, enrolled during active disease. CDR3s leave out the opening cysteine and the closing phenylalanine or tryptophan. Fields, in order: CDR3 length, J gene, V gene, CDR3 protein.

CDR3 length: 14; J gene: TRBJ1-2; V gene: TRBV7-9; CDR3 protein: ASSSITGGRNYGYT
CDR3 length: 15; J gene: TRBJ2-2; V gene: TRBV7-3; CDR3 protein: ASSLTLRGTNTGELF
CDR3 length: 14; J gene: TRBJ1-2; V gene: TRBV4-1; CDR3 protein: ASSQERTGGNYGYT
CDR3 length: 12; J gene: TRBJ2-7; V gene: TRBV7-9; CDR3 protein: ASSSQRGGSLKY
CDR3 length: 17; J gene: TRBJ2-6; V gene: TRBV9; CDR3 protein: ASSVPRTGHSSGANVLT
CDR3 length: 15; J gene: TRBJ2-4; V gene: TRBV6-1; CDR3 protein: ASSVTSGGAAGNIQY
CDR3 length: 13; J gene: TRBJ1-1; V gene: TRBV5-1; CDR3 protein: ASSLGWGGGTEAF
CDR3 length: 13; J gene: TRBJ1-4; V gene: TRBV5-5; CDR3 protein: ASSLYSGAYEKLF
CDR3 length: 12; J gene: TRBJ1-1; V gene: TRBV5-1; CDR3 protein: ASRSGTGNTEAF
CDR3 length: 13; J gene: TRBJ1-4; V gene: TRBV5-4; CDR3 protein: ASSLDTPRGEKLF
CDR3 length: 15; J gene: TRBJ2-2; V gene: TRBV24-1; CDR3 protein: ATSDPGGPRNTGELF
CDR3 length: 12; J gene: TRBJ2-7; V gene: TRBV9; CDR3 protein: ASSLGQGAYEQY
CDR3 length: 15; J gene: TRBJ1-3; V gene: TRBV23-1; CDR3 protein: ASIGKADRESFVGIY
CDR3 length: 10; J gene: TRBJ2-1; V gene: TRBV5-4; CDR3 protein: ASSFGSGGQF
CDR3 length: 15; J gene: TRBJ1-2; V gene: TRBV30; CDR3 protein: AWTYRDSSSSRGGYT
CDR3 length: 11; J gene: TRBJ2-3; V gene: TRBV19; CDR3 protein: ASSSGGADTQY
CDR3 length: 12; J gene: TRBJ2-1; V gene: TRBV29-1; CDR3 protein: SVAQANSYNEQF
CDR3 length: 13; J gene: TRBJ2-2; V gene: TRBV19; CDR3 protein: ASSIQGTNTGELF